This T cell receptor (beta chain) stems from a study of shared clonotypes between healthy human individuals. Points from the study as a whole: What naive subsets generally showed was a larger estimated richness than memory subsets showed. Read depth was anticipated to influence clonotype sharing among donors.

With respect to this clone: The antigen is undetermined.

Sorted-subset replicate PCR reactions contained 200 ng DNA, corresponding to tens of thousands of T cell genomes. In the original workflow: Filtering differed for immunoSEQ, which gave only junction sequences without quality scores. Measured with immunoSEQ multiplex PCR; TCRdb has only the in-frame clones, and not every one. That table furnishes V, J and clone size, whereas the DNA furnished D and trimming. Here the sample spans some 2.3 million clones, approximately 95% being singletons. Germline V gene sequence: CDR1 MDHEN, CDR2 SYDVKM. V lost 0 bases, J lost 3 bases, and 15 bases lay in between. This CDR3 contains 17 residues.

This clonotype originated in a man between 18 and 35 years old in good health. Some clones in this sample may be carry-over from other donors' samples. The V and J genes are TRBV28 and TRBJ2-1; TRBD2 is a possible D gene (6 bases). The source material was naive CD4+ T cells from PBMCs. This sample's subset: CD45RA+ positively selected. CDR3 nucleotides: TGTGCCAGCAGTTTATGGCGAGAGCGCGGGGTCTACAATGAGCAGTTCTTC. This encodes CASSLWRERGVYNEQFF.